A selection of T cell receptor beta chains follows, all from one sample in a study of blood T cell repertoires in COVID-19. Sequenced by immunoSEQ multiplex PCR; TCRdb stores in-frame clones only, minus some. Of a few hundred thousand clones in the sample, around nine tenths were seen once. Input material: peripheral blood. The receptors were sampled from a man aged 35-49 years who had recovered from COVID-19. Both conserved end residues are trimmed from each CDR3. Fields, in order: V gene, J gene, CDR3 protein.

TRBV7-2	TRBJ2-1	ASSWRGAEEQF
TRBV7-9	TRBJ2-3	ASSPRNPSTDTQY
TRBV28	TRBJ2-3	ASSSLAGGTDTQY
TRBV5-6	TRBJ2-7	ASSLYGSGYSYEQY
TRBV5-1	TRBJ2-1	ASSLATSGRAARGEQF
TRBV3-1/TRBV3-2	TRBJ2-7	ASSQEYSGRSYEQY
TRBV5-4	TRBJ2-3	ASRNLAADTQY
TRBV18	TRBJ2-7	ASSRQTNYEQY
TRBV18	TRBJ2-7	ASSPPAQGAGEQY
TRBV7-2	TRBJ2-1	ASSLTRINEQF
TRBV13	TRBJ2-2	ASSLGAGAAGELF
TRBV9	TRBJ2-6	ASSVSGFSPGANVLT
TRBV5-4	TRBJ1-1	ASSLGDRWNTEAF
TRBV2	TRBJ1-2	ASREQGNYGYT
TRBV9	TRBJ1-5	ASSVGEGRSQPQH
TRBV27	TRBJ2-3	ASHRGGTDTQY
TRBV5-1	TRBJ2-5	ASSSDGREGGTQY
TRBV19	TRBJ1-3	ASSTPTGGSGNTIY
TRBV5-1	TRBJ2-7	ASSLIRDRDSYEQY
TRBV6-5	TRBJ2-7	ASSPGTGDRYEQY
TRBV5-1	TRBJ2-7	ASSSGTSGSSFYEQY
TRBV9	TRBJ2-1	ASSVGTSGMYEQF
TRBV2	TRBJ1-2	ASSEQADGYT
TRBV9	TRBJ2-7	ASSVTGYEQY
TRBV30	TRBJ2-2	AWSTLGVGGELF
TRBV11-2	TRBJ2-1	ASRDRANEQF
TRBV12-3/TRBV12-4	TRBJ2-3	ASSVHGDTQY
TRBV18	TRBJ2-3	ASSGQANQDTQY
TRBV5-1	TRBJ2-7	ASSGGGWGSEQY
TRBV6-6	TRBJ2-1	ASSLGREGGYYNEQF
TRBV5-6	TRBJ2-5	ASSQGSRGRETQY
TRBV19	TRBJ2-1	ATGRASSYNEQF
TRBV7-9	TRBJ1-2	ASSLDPGGYT
TRBV4-3	TRBJ2-7	ASSQEWSALSYEQY
TRBV4-1	TRBJ1-5	ASSRIDRGSNQPQH
TRBV19	TRBJ1-1	ATISAGRQAF
TRBV7-8	TRBJ2-1	ASSFNPLAGGYNEQF
TRBV27	TRBJ2-5	ASSSRGGTQY
TRBV5-6	TRBJ2-7	ASSLGQGHNSYEQY
TRBV5-4	TRBJ1-4	ASSPTGLTNEKLF
TRBV29-1	TRBJ1-5	SVEGGVGQPQH
TRBV7-6	TRBJ1-1	ASSRWTGTEAF
TRBV6-2/TRBV6-3	TRBJ2-7	ASSYSRGLEQY
TRBV4-2	TRBJ1-1	ASSQVQTGGTEAF
TRBV27	TRBJ1-1	ASSFLGTGRGTEAF
TRBV6-5	TRBJ1-1	ASSYEVNTEAF
TRBV10-3	TRBJ1-6	AISEWDSDNSPLH
TRBV3-1/TRBV3-2	TRBJ2-5	ASSQDPGRAETQY
TRBV5-4	TRBJ2-1	ASTLGLAGVFSYNEQF
TRBV6-5	TRBJ1-2	ASTLLGRGESVYT